The T cell receptor (beta chain) under discussion was sequenced for a study of blood T cell repertoires in COVID-19. In the study overall: Samples of COVID-19 (acute and convalescent) were obtained from the United States, Italy and Spain. PBMCs, B-cell-depleted T cells, or T cells provided the cDNA or gDNA that made up the material.

The V and J ends lost 5 bases and 1 base, in that order; junction bases with no gene match: 11. Germline CDR1 reads SGHVS; CDR2 reads FQNEAQ. There are 19 residues in the CDR3. In the study's own analysis: Cell counts per sample came from amplifying reference gene primers. Some clones are missing from TCRdb's copy, which holds only in-frame ones; the method was immunoSEQ multiplex PCR. D and trimming were read from the DNA, whereas the V and J calls and clone size are those reported in that table. In the table there are some 120,000 clones, around 88% of which are singletons. The source is a human donor in a cohort sampled during active COVID-19. Material for sequencing was peripheral blood. The chain has TRBV7-8 and TRBJ2-3, with TRBD2 matching 14 bases. The DNA for the CDR3 is TGTGCCAGCAGCCCCAGCAGGACTAGCGGGAGGTTTGGCACAGATACGCAGTATTTT. This codes for CASSPSRTSGRFGTDTQYF.